Shown below are 18 T cell receptor beta chains from a single sample sequenced in a study of response to subunit inactivated influenza vaccine. TCRdb ran MiXCR on the RT-PCR reads and lists one entry per CDR3 protein. The data show hundreds of thousands of distinct CDR3 sequences, with around 8% seen just once and 10% to 15% held by the top ten. Specimen: PBMCs from blood, collected less than 30 months after vaccination. The source of these receptors is a man between 50 and 75 years old who received an inactivated influenza vaccine.

In its sample, this clonotype was seen a few times. V gene TRBV24-1 combines with J gene TRBJ1-5; TRBD1 aligns across 10 bases. The CDR3 sequence is 14 residues long. The junction had 5 bases not matched to a gene; V was cut back by 6 bases and J by 7 bases. Germline V CDR1 and CDR2: KGHDR, SFDVKD. CDR3 DNA: TGTGCCACCAGTTCAGGGACAGGGGACCAGCCCCAGCATTTT. Translation: CATSSGTGDQPQHF.

CDR3 amino acids: CSARLGTSGVNTGELFF. The CDR3, as DNA: TGCAGTGCTAGATTGGGAACTAGCGGGGTTAACACCGGGGAGCTGTTTTTT. The chain combines TRBV20-1 with TRBJ2-2; TRBD2 matches at 10 bases. The CDR3 totals 17 residues. Germline loops: CDR1 DFQATT, CDR2 SNEGSKA (reference sequence). The ends lost 2 bases at V and 2 bases at J; junction bases unmatched: 8.

This clonotype was detected a few times. The chain has TRBV6-5 and TRBJ2-1, with 10 nucleotides matching TRBD2. The CDR3 extends over 16 amino acids. The germline CDR1 and CDR2 sequences are MNHEY and SVGAGI. V was clipped by 2 bases and J by 6 bases; unmatched bases: 7. The CDR3 loop reads CASSYSLAGVVNEQFF. The DNA for the CDR3 is TGTGCCAGCAGTTACAGTCTAGCGGGAGTGGTCAATGAGCAGTTCTTC.

This clonotype was recorded many times. J is TRBJ1-5 and V is TRBV9; TRBD1 agrees at 8 bases. Germline-derived CDR1 and CDR2 are SGDLS and YYNGEE. CDR3 length equals 15 residues. The V gene end was trimmed by 4 bases and the J gene end by 2 bases; junction bases not matched to a gene: 5. In nucleotides, the CDR3 is TGTGCCAGCAGCCCAGGGGGCGCGGGCAATCAGCCCCAGCATTTT. Residues: CASSPGGAGNQPQHF.

This clonotype showed up just a few times. The chain combines TRBV6-2 or TRBV6-3 with TRBJ1-3, with D perhaps matching TRBD1 (6 bases). V lost 2 bases, J lost 1 base, and 6 bases lay in between. The CDR3 has 14 residues. Germline V CDR1 and CDR2: MNHEY, SVGEGT. The CDR3 bases are TGTGCCAGCAGTTACGGACAGTCTGGAAACACCATATATTTT. This codes for CASSYGQSGNTIYF.

The sample holds a few counts of this clonotype. This rearrangement joins TRBV27 to TRBJ2-1, with 8 positions matching TRBD2. Germline CDR1 reads MNHEY; CDR2 reads SMNVEV (reference sequence). Trimming cost V 6 bases and J 4 bases; bases outside gene matches: 8. The CDR3 runs 15 residues. CDR3 DNA sequence: TGTGCCAGCAGGCCACTAGCGGTACCTTACAATGAGCAGTTCTTC. Protein sequence: CASRPLAVPYNEQFF.

This clonotype has a handful of counts. The CDR3 sequence is CASSQDSKGPSTDTQYF. For the CDR3, the DNA is TGCGCCAGCAGCCAAGATAGCAAGGGCCCAAGCACAGATACGCAGTATTTT. The gene calls are TRBV4-3 and TRBJ2-3, with D hard to call. Germline-derived CDR1 and CDR2 are LGHNA and YSLEER. With 0 bases removed from V and 0 bases from J, the gap between germline ends came to 13 bases. The CDR3 runs to 17 residues.

Many counts were recorded for this clonotype. The CDR3 region is CSATHSNQPQHF. CDR3 nucleotides: TGCAGTGCTACCCATAGCAATCAGCCCCAGCATTTT. The chain is built from TRBV20-1 and TRBJ1-5; the D is unclear. Germline loops: CDR1 DFQATT, CDR2 SNEGSKA (reference sequence). The V gene lost 4 bases and the J gene lost 0 bases, with 4 bases spanning the gap. The CDR3 runs to 12 residues.

This clonotype was seen a handful of times. In nucleotides, the CDR3 is TGCGCCAGCAGCTTGGGAGCAGCCTTCTATGGCTACACCTTC. Its protein product is CASSLGAAFYGYTF. The chain has TRBV5-1 and TRBJ1-2, with no clear D. The V end was cut by 0 bases, the J end by 4 bases, with 10 bases between. This CDR3 is 14 amino acids long. Germline CDR1 is SGHRS and CDR2 is YFSETQ.

This clonotype has just one count. Mismatch with germline at one junction end may stem from a read error. The chain joins TRBV10-3 to TRBJ2-3; 7 bases are shared with TRBD2. CDR1 and CDR2 from the germline V gene are ENHRY and SYGVKD. This CDR3 has 21 amino acids. The CDR3 reads CAISEGSLAAYTKTSTDMQYF. CDR3 sequence (DNA): TGTGCCATCAGTGAGGGGAGCCTAGCGGCATACACGAAAACTAGCACAGATATGCAGTATTTT.

This clonotype was observed a handful of times. The chain couples TRBV20-1 to TRBJ2-4, with D possibly being TRBD2 (5 bases). V dropped 1 base and J dropped 1 base, with 11 bases sitting between them. Germline lookup yields CDR1 DFQATT and CDR2 SNEGSKA (reference sequence). CDR3 length: 15 amino acids. The CDR3 DNA reads as TGCAGTGCTAGAGGATTCGGGAATGCCAAAAACATTCAGTACTTC. Its translation: CSARGFGNAKNIQYF.

This chain connects TRBV9 to TRBJ2-6; D unresolved. Trimming removed 3 bases at V and 4 bases at J, with 14 bases between. Per the germline V gene, CDR1 is SGDLS and CDR2 is YYNGEE. The CDR3 runs 16 residues. CDR3 in amino acids: CASSAHVGSGANVLTF. In DNA form, the CDR3 reads TGTGCCAGCAGCGCCCATGTGGGATCCGGGGCCAACGTCCTGACTTTC.

This clonotype was detected ten times or more. The chain combines TRBV7-2 with TRBJ2-1, with 7 positions matching TRBD2. This CDR3 has 15 residues. V lost 5 bases and J lost 8; bases outside the gene matches: 12. The germline gives CDR1 SGHTA, CDR2 FQGNSA. CDR3 sequence reads: CASSREGRTFHEQFF. The DNA for the CDR3 is TGTGCCAGCAGCAGGGAGGGGAGGACCTTCCATGAGCAGTTCTTC.

This clonotype has a handful of counts. The chain joins TRBV29-1 to TRBJ2-3, with 7 positions matching TRBD2. Trimming removed 6 bases from V and 1 base from J; junction bases left unmatched: 4. CDR1 is SQVTM and CDR2 is ANQGSEA in the germline V gene. The CDR3 extends over 13 amino acids. CDR3 coding DNA: TGCAGCGTACTCCTAGCGGGCACAGATACGCAGTATTTT. Its protein product is CSVLLAGTDTQYF.

This clonotype came up many times. The chain uses TRBV12-3 or TRBV12-4 and TRBJ2-1; D perhaps matches TRBD2 (5 bases). CDR3 size: 13 residues. The V end was cut by 8 bases, the J end by 1 base, with 9 bases between. The DNA of the CDR3 is TGTGCCAGCGCCCGGGGATCCTACAATGAGCAGTTCTTC. It translates to CASARGSYNEQFF.

This clonotype occurred a few times. The V call is TRBV7-9, the J call TRBJ2-1; TRBD1 aligns across 8 bases. Germline lookup yields CDR1 SEHNR and CDR2 FQNEAQ (reference sequence). V dropped 5 bases and J dropped 3; count of bases not matched to a gene: 6. CDR3 size: 15 residues. DNA for the CDR3: TGTGCCAGCAGCGATACGGACAGGGACTACAATGAGCAGTTCTTC. Protein product: CASSDTDRDYNEQFF.

This clonotype was counted at least ten times. The J gene is TRBJ2-7, the V gene TRBV7-2, with D hard to call. Between the trimmed V and J ends, which lost 5 bases and 6 bases, there was a span of 14 bases. Germline CDR1 is SGHTA and CDR2 is FQGNSA. The CDR3 loop spans 13 amino acids. The CDR3 nucleotides are TGTGCCAGCAGCGCGTACGTAAATCTCGAGCAGTACTTC. This sequence encodes CASSAYVNLEQYF.

J is TRBJ2-1 and V is TRBV12-3 or TRBV12-4; D is unresolved. V was cut by 6 bases and J by 0 bases, with 9 bases left in between. This CDR3 contains 14 residues. The CDR3 region is CASSTPGSYNEQFF. CDR3 bases: TGTGCCAGCAGCACCCCCGGCTCCTACAATGAGCAGTTCTTC.